A single T cell receptor (beta chain) is shown here with its context. What it binds is not known. The CDR3 is made up of 16 amino acids. The sample originates from a study of shared clonotypes between healthy human individuals. Overall study results and limits: Shared clonotypes across all four donors exceeded non-shared ones in generation probability.

This table comes from immunoSEQ multiplex PCR, and its TCRdb copy is limited to in-frame clones, with some not included. The repertoire holds about 110,000 clones, with less than 75% as singletons. Material for sequencing was memory CD8+ T cells sorted from blood. Subset in this sample: CD45RO+ cells pooled with CCR7-negative TemRA cells. The chain joins TRBV21-1 to TRBJ2-1; the table's D call of TRBD2 was not tested on the DNA. TRBV21-1 is a known pseudogene. The sequence was collected from a woman aged 25 to 39 in good health. The CDR3 loop reads CASPLRGGHSYNEQFF. The CDR3 coding sequence is TGTGCCAGCCCCTTAAGGGGGGGCCATTCCTACAATGAGCAGTTCTTC.